Shown below are 3 T cell receptor beta chains from a single sample sequenced in a study of blood T cells in healthy people across ages. A J-beta primer mix and a sample-barcoded 5' primer were used in a second PCR of about 7 to 12 cycles. TCRdb independently ran MiXCR on the 5' RACE reads; one entry per CDR3 protein. The sample has approximately 1,000,000 distinct CDR3 sequences; more than 35% are singletons. Sequencing input: blood. These receptors all stem from a woman between 55 and 75 years old in good health.

The chain couples TRBV9 to TRBJ1-1, with TRBD1 matching 8 bases. The trim removed 0 bases at V and 4 bases at J, leaving 5 bases unmatched. Germline-derived CDR1 and CDR2 are SGDLS and YYNGEE. This CDR3 is built from 15 residues. The CDR3, as DNA: TGTGCCAGCAGCGTAGGTCAGGGGGCGGGCACTGAAGCTTTCTTT. Translating gives CASSVGQGAGTEAFF.

Only one count was recorded for this clonotype. A read error may be the cause here, since a much bigger clone is one base away. The chain joins TRBV12-3 or TRBV12-4 to TRBJ2-3, with 8 bases lining up with TRBD1. V shed 6 bases, J shed 4 bases, and the junction held 3 bases outside the gene matches. The CDR3 runs to 13 residues. CDR3 protein: CASRTTGADTQYF. Written as DNA, the CDR3 is TGTGCCAGCAGGACGACAGGGGCAGATACGCAGTATTTT.

This clonotype was counted once. The chain uses TRBV9 and TRBJ2-7; tentative D call: TRBD1 (6 bases). The CDR3 runs 16 residues. The ends were cut back, 0 bases at V and 5 bases at J, with 18 bases in the middle. Germline V lookup: CDR1 SGDLS, CDR2 YYNGEE. DNA for the CDR3: TGTGCCAGCAGCGTAGAACTTCAGGGGACATGGAACGAGCAGTACTTC. It is translated as CASSVELQGTWNEQYF.